A selection of T cell receptor beta chains follows, all from one sample in a study of blood T cell repertoires in COVID-19. Sequencing was performed with immunoSEQ multiplex PCR; in TCRdb, only in-frame clones are kept and a portion is missing. This table holds 410,000 or so clones, about 89% found once. Sequencing was performed on peripheral blood. Receptor source: a woman in her 40s with COVID-19, enrolled during active disease. Each CDR3 is given with its conserved first and last residue.

TRBV6-5	TRBJ1-2	CASRETVFYGYTF
TRBV27	TRBJ1-4	CASRGQGAGEKLFF
TRBV4-1	TRBJ1-2	CASSPMGGSGYTF
TRBV6-5	TRBJ1-2	CASYRGLNYGYTF
TRBV19	TRBJ1-2	CASSARTGYGYTF
TRBV5-5	TRBJ1-5	CASSFQGSDQPQHF
TRBV5-8	TRBJ2-1	CASSWRQGRYNEQFF
TRBV11-2	TRBJ1-1	CASSFASSAEAFF
TRBV4-3	TRBJ1-4	CASSQEGREKLFF
TRBV3-1/TRBV3-2	TRBJ2-1	CASSQGRASPIYHNEQFF